This T cell receptor beta chain was recorded in a study of blood T cell repertoires in COVID-19. The overall study: In each case, the material was cDNA or gDNA derived from T cells, B-cell-depleted T cells, or PBMCs.

The V gene lost 1 base and the J gene lost 5 bases, with 11 bases spanning the gap. This CDR3 spans 15 amino acids. Germline loops: CDR1 SGHTA, CDR2 FQGNSA. Clones were read by immunoSEQ multiplex PCR, and TCRdb kept only the in-frame ones, dropping some. The sample yields about 370,000 clones, 85% to 90% seen once. V gene TRBV7-2 combines with J gene TRBJ2-2, with D possibly TRBD1 on 5 matching bases. The TCR originated in a man aged 18 to 30 who had recovered from COVID-19. Specimen: PBMCs or T cells enriched from blood (not recorded which). CDR3 loop: CASSLGVGVTGELFF. For the CDR3, the DNA is TGTGCCAGCAGCTTAGGGGTAGGGGTAACCGGGGAGCTGTTTTTT.